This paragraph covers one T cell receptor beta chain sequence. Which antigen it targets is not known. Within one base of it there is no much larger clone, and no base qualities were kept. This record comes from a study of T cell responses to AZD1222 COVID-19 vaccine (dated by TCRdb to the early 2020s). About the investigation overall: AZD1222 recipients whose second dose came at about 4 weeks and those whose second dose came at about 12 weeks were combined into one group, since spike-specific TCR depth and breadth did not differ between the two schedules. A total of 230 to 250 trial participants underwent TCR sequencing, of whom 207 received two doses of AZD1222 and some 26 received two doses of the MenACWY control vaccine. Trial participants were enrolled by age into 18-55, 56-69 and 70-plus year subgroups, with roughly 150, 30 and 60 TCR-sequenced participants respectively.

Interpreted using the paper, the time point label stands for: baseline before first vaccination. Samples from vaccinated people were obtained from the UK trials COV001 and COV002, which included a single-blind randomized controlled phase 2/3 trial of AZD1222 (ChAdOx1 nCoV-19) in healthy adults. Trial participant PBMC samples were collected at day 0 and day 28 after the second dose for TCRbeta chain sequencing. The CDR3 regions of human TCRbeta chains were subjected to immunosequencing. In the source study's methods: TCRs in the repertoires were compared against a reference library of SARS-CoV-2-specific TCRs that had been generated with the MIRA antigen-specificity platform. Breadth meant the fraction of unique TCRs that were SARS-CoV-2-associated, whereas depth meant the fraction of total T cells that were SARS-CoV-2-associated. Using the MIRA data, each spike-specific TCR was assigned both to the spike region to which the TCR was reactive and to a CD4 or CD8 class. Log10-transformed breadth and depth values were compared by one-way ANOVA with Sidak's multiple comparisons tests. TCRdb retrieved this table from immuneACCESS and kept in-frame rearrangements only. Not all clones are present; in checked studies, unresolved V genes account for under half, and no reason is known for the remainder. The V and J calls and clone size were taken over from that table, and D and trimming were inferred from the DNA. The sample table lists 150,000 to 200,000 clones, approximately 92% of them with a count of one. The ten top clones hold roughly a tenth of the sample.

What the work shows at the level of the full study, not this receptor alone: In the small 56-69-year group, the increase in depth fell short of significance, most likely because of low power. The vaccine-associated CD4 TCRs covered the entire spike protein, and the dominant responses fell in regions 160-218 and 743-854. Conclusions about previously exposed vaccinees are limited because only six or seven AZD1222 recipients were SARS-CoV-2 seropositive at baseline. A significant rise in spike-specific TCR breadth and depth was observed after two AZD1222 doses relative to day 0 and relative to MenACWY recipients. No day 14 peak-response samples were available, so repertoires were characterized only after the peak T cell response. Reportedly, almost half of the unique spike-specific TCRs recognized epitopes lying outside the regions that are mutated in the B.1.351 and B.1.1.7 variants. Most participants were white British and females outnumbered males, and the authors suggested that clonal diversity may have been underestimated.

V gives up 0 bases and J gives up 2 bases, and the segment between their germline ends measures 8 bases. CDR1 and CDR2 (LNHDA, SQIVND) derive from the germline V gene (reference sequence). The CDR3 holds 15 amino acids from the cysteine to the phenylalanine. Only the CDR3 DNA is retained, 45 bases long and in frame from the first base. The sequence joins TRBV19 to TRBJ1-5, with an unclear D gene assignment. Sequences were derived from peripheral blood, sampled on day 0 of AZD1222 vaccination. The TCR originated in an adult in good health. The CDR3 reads CASSIERHGNQPQHF. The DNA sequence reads TGTGCCAGTAGTATAGAAAGACACGGCAATCAGCCCCAGCATTTT. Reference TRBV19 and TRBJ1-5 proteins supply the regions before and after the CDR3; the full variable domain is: DGGITQSPKYLFRKEGQNVTLSCEQNLNHDAMYWYRQDPGQGLRLIYYSQIVNDFQKGDIAEGYSVSREKKESFPLTVTSAQKNPTAFYLCASSIERHGNQPQHFGDGTRLSIL.